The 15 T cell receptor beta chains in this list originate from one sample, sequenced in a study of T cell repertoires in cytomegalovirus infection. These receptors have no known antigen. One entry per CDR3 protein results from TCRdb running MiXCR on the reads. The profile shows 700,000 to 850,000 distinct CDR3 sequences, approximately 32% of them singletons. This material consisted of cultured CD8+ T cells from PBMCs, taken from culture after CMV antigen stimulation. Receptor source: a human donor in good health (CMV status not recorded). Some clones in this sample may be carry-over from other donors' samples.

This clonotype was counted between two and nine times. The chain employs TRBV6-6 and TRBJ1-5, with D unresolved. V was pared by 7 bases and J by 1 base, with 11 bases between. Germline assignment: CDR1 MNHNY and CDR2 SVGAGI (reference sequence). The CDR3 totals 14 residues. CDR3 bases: TGTGCCAGCACCCTAGGTGGGAGCAATCAGCCCCAGCATTTT. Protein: CASTLGGSNQPQHF.

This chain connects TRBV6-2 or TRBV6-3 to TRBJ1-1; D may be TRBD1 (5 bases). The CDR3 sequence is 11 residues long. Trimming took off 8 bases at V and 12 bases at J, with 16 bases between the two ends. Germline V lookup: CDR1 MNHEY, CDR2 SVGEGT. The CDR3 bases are TGTGCCAGCTTGTCAGGGACTTTGACTTTCTTT. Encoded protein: CASLSGTLTFF.

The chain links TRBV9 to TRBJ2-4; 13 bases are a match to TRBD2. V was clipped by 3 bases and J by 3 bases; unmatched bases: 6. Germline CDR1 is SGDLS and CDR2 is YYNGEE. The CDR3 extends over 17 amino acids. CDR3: CASSDGLAGADKNIQYF. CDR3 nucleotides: TGTGCCAGCAGCGACGGACTAGCGGGGGCCGACAAAAACATTCAGTACTTC.

The CDR3 reads CASSLRETDEQYV. CDR3 bases: TGTGCCAGCAGCCTCAGGGAAACGGACGAGCAGTACGTC. This chain links TRBV6-6 with TRBJ2-7; tentative D call: TRBD1 (5 bases). Germline loops: CDR1 MNHNY, CDR2 SVGAGI (reference sequence). This CDR3 is 13 amino acids long. The V end lost 6 bases, the J end lost 5 bases, and 14 bases lay between the germline ends.

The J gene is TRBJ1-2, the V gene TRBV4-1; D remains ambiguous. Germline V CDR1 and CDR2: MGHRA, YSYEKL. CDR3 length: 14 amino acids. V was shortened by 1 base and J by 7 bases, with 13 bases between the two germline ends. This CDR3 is CASSQGVGSRGYTF. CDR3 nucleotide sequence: TGCGCCAGCAGCCAAGGGGTAGGGTCCCGTGGCTACACCTTC.

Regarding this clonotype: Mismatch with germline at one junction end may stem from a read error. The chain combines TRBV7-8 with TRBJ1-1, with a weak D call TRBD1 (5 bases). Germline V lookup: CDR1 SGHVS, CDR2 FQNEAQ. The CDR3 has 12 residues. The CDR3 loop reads CANSPGGTEAFF. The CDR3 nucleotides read TGTGCCAACAGCCCCGGGGGGACTGAAGCTTTCTTT.

For the CDR3, the DNA is TGTGCCATCAGTGACTCGGATAGCAATCAGCCCCAGCATTTT. Residues: CAISDSDSNQPQHF. The chain uses TRBV10-3 and TRBJ1-5; D unresolved. V was clipped by 3 bases and J by 0 bases, with 6 bases between them. CDR1 and CDR2 from the germline V gene are ENHRY and SYGVKD. The CDR3 is 14 residues long.

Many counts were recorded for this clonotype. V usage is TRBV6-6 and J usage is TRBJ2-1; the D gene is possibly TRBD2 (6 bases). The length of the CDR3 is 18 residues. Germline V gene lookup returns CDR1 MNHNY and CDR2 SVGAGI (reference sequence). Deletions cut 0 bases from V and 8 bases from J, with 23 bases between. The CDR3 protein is CASSYSRRVPVKDDEQFF. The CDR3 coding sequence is TGTGCCAGCAGTTACTCGAGGAGGGTACCTGTTAAGGATGATGAGCAGTTCTTC.

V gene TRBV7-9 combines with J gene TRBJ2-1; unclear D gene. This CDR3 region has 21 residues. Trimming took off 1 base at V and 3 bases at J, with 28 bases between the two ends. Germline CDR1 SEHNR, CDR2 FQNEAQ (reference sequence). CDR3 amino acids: CASSLEVGSGFGHPNYNEQFF. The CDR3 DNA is TGTGCCAGCAGCTTAGAGGTAGGGTCAGGCTTTGGCCACCCCAACTACAATGAGCAGTTCTTC.

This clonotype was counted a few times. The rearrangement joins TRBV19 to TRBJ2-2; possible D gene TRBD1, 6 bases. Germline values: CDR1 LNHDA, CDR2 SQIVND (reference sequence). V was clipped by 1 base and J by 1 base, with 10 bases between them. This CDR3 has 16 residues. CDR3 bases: TGTGCCAGTAGTATAGTGGGACAACTGAACACCGGGGAGCTGTTTTTT. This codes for CASSIVGQLNTGELFF.

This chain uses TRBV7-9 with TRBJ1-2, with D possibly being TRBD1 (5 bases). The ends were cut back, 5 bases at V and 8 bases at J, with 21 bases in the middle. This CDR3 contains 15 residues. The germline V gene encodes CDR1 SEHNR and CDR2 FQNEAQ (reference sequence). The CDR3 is CASSPTQGRWYGYTF. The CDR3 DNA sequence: TGTGCCAGCAGCCCCACGCAGGGAAGGTGGTACGGCTACACCTTC.

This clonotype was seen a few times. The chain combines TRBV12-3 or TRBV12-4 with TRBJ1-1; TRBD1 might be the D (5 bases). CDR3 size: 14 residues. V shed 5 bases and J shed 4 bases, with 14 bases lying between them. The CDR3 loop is CASSPDPGITEAFF. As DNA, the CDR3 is TGTGCCAGCAGTCCTGATCCAGGGATCACTGAAGCTTTCTTT.

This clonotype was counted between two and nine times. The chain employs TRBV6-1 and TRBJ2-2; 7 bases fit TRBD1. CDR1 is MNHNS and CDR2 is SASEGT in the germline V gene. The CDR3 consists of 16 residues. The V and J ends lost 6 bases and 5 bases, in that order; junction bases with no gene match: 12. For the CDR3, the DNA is TGTGCCAGCAGCGACGACAGGGATGGGTGGACCGGGGAGCTGTTTTTT. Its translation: CASSDDRDGWTGELFF.

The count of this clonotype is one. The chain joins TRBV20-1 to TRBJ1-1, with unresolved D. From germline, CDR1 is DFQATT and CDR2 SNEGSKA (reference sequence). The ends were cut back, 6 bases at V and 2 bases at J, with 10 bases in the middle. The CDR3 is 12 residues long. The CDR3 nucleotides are TGCAGTGCGAGGATCGTAAACACTGAAGCTTTCTTT. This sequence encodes CSARIVNTEAFF.

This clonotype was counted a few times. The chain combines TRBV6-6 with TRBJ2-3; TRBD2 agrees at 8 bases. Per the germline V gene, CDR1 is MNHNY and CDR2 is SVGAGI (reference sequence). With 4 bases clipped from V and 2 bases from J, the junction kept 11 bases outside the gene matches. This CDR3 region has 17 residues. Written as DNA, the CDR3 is TGTGCCAGCAGTTTCGCGAGAGCGGGGGCCCCCACAGATACGCAGTATTTT. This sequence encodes CASSFARAGAPTDTQYF.